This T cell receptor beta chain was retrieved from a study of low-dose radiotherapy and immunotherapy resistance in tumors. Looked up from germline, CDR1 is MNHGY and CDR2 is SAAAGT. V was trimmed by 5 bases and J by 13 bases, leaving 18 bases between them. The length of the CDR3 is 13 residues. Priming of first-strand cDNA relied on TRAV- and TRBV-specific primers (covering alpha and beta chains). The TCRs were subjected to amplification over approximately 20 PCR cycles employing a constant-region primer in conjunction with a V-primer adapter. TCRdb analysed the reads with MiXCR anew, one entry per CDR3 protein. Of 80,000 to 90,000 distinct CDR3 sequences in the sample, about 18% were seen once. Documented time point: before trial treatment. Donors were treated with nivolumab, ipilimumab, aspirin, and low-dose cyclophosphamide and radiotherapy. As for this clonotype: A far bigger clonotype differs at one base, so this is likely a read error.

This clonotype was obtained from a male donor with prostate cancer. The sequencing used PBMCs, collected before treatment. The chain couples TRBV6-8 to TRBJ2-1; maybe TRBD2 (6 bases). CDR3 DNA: TGTGCCAGCAGTCCTCGACGTGGCGGGGACCAGTTCTTC. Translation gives CASSPRRGGDQFF.